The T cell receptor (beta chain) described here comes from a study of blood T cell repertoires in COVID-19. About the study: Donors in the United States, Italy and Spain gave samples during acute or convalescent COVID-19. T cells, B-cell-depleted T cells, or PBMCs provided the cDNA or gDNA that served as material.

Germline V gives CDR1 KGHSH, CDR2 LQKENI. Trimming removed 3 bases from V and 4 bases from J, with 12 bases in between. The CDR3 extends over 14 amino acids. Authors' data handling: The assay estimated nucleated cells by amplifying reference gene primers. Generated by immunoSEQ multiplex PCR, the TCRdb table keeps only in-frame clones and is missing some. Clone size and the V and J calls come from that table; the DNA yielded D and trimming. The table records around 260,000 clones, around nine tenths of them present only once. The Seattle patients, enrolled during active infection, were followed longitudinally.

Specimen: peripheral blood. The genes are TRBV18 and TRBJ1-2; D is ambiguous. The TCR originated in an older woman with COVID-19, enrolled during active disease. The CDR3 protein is CASSPQAETYGYTF. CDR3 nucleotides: TGTGCCAGCTCACCTCAGGCAGAGACCTATGGCTACACCTTC.